Listed below are T cell receptor beta chains from one sample, sequenced in a study of cytomegalovirus exposure and HLA in healthy donors. Clones were read by immunoSEQ multiplex PCR, and TCRdb kept only the in-frame ones, dropping some. This sample's table reports about 200,000 clones. The sample taken for sequencing was PBMCs. Receptors originate from a man between 25 and 39 years old in good health and CMV-seronegative. The CDR3 runs from the conserved cysteine through the conserved F or W. D genes are given only for firm matches.

d_gene: .; v_gene: TRBV2; j_gene: TRBJ1-5; CDR3aa: CASRREDGANQPQHF; CDR3nt: TGTGCCAGCAGAAGGGAGGACGGAGCCAATCAGCCCCAGCATTTT
d_gene: .; v_gene: TRBV5-1; j_gene: TRBJ1-2; CDR3aa: CASSLGLTENYGYTF; CDR3nt: TGCGCCAGCAGCTTGGGCCTGACAGAGAACTATGGCTACACCTTC
d_gene: TRBD1; v_gene: TRBV2; j_gene: TRBJ1-4; CDR3aa: CASSDSGGVREKLFF; CDR3nt: TGTGCCAGCAGTGACTCAGGGGGCGTTAGGGAAAAACTGTTTTTT
d_gene: TRBD1; v_gene: TRBV5-5; j_gene: TRBJ1-2; CDR3aa: CASSLRDSPYGYTF; CDR3nt: TGTGCCAGCAGCTTGCGGGACAGCCCTTATGGCTACACCTTC
d_gene: .; v_gene: TRBV7-3; j_gene: TRBJ1-2; CDR3aa: CASSPNTWGGGYTF; CDR3nt: TGTGCCAGCAGCCCAAACACCTGGGGGGGAGGCTACACCTTC
d_gene: TRBD1; v_gene: TRBV7-2; j_gene: TRBJ1-2; CDR3aa: CASSPLGQYYGYTF; CDR3nt: TGTGCCAGCAGCCCTTTGGGACAGTACTATGGCTACACCTTT
d_gene: TRBD1; v_gene: TRBV7-6; j_gene: TRBJ1-1; CDR3aa: CASSLNRGREAFF; CDR3nt: TGTGCCAGCAGCTTAAACAGGGGGCGCGAAGCTTTCTTT
d_gene: TRBD2; v_gene: TRBV5-4; j_gene: TRBJ2-5; CDR3aa: CASSLGLAGAQETQYF; CDR3nt: TGTGCCAGCAGCCTCGGACTAGCGGGAGCCCAAGAGACCCAGTACTTC
d_gene: TRBD2; v_gene: TRBV2; j_gene: TRBJ2-2; CDR3aa: CASNRAGGASSSLTNTGELFF; CDR3nt: TGTGCCAGCAACCGAGCGGGAGGGGCATCGAGTTCCCTTACGAACACCGGGGAGCTGTTTTTT
d_gene: .; v_gene: TRBV9; j_gene: TRBJ1-2; CDR3aa: CASSGGVAGYGYTF; CDR3nt: TGTGCCAGCAGCGGGGGGGTTGCGGGCTATGGCTACACCTTC
d_gene: .; v_gene: TRBV19; j_gene: TRBJ1-1; CDR3aa: CASSIEGQGATTEAFF; CDR3nt: TGTGCCAGTAGTATAGAAGGGCAGGGTGCGACCACTGAAGCTTTCTTT
d_gene: TRBD2; v_gene: TRBV27; j_gene: TRBJ2-3; CDR3aa: CASSPRTSASTDTQYF; CDR3nt: TGTGCCAGCAGTCCCCGGACTAGCGCGAGCACAGATACGCAGTATTTT
d_gene: .; v_gene: TRBV15; j_gene: TRBJ2-1; CDR3aa: CATSRDRGIDNEQFF; CDR3nt: TGTGCCACCAGCAGAGACAGGGGTATCGACAATGAGCAGTTCTTC
d_gene: .; v_gene: TRBV5-1; j_gene: TRBJ2-7; CDR3aa: CASSLASLPTYEQYF; CDR3nt: TGCGCCAGCAGCTTGGCTAGCCTTCCTACCTACGAGCAGTACTTC
d_gene: TRBD2; v_gene: TRBV10-3; j_gene: TRBJ2-7; CDR3aa: CAISESLPPPQGLNLGGRRYEQYF; CDR3nt: TGTGCCATCAGTGAGTCGTTACCTCCTCCGCAGGGCTTAAACCTGGGCGGGAGACGGTACGAGCAGTACTTC
d_gene: .; v_gene: TRBV2; j_gene: TRBJ1-2; CDR3aa: CASRQGTYGYTF; CDR3nt: TGTGCCAGCAGGCAGGGGACCTATGGCTACACCTTC
d_gene: .; v_gene: TRBV4-3; j_gene: TRBJ1-3; CDR3aa: CASSLTLSSGNTIYF; CDR3nt: TGCGCCAGCAGCCTTACCCTTAGCTCTGGAAACACCATATATTTT
d_gene: .; v_gene: TRBV6-1; j_gene: TRBJ2-7; CDR3aa: CASSEGLEQYF; CDR3nt: TGTGCCAGCAGCGAAGGGCTCGAGCAGTACTTC
d_gene: TRBD1; v_gene: TRBV30; j_gene: TRBJ1-2; CDR3aa: CAWRGQGHGYTF; CDR3nt: TGTGCCTGGAGGGGACAGGGGCATGGCTACACCTTC
d_gene: .; v_gene: TRBV7-8; j_gene: TRBJ2-5; CDR3aa: CASSSQHSPQETQYF; CDR3nt: TGTGCCAGCAGCTCCCAGCACAGCCCCCAAGAGACCCAGTACTTC
d_gene: TRBD1; v_gene: TRBV15; j_gene: TRBJ2-5; CDR3aa: CATSRGDREVETQYF; CDR3nt: TGTGCCACCAGCAGAGGGGACAGGGAGGTCGAGACCCAGTACTTC
d_gene: TRBD1; v_gene: TRBV7-2; j_gene: TRBJ1-6; CDR3aa: CASSSHSQGVASPLHF; CDR3nt: TGTGCCAGCAGCTCCCACTCACAGGGGGTAGCTTCACCCCTCCACTTT
d_gene: .; v_gene: TRBV7-9; j_gene: TRBJ1-1; CDR3aa: CASHLAGSDEAFF; CDR3nt: TGTGCCAGCCACCTGGCAGGGTCCGACGAAGCTTTCTTT
d_gene: TRBD1; v_gene: TRBV27; j_gene: TRBJ1-4; CDR3aa: CASSNRGREKLFF; CDR3nt: TGTGCCAGCAGTAACAGGGGAAGGGAAAAACTGTTTTTT
d_gene: .; v_gene: TRBV6-1; j_gene: TRBJ1-6; CDR3aa: CASTDRNYNSPLHF; CDR3nt: TGTGCCAGCACCGACAGGAACTATAATTCACCCCTCCACTTT
d_gene: .; v_gene: TRBV4-3; j_gene: TRBJ2-2; CDR3aa: CASSQGGAGGNTGELFF; CDR3nt: TGCGCCAGCAGCCAAGGGGGGGCAGGGGGGAACACCGGGGAGCTGTTTTTT
d_gene: .; v_gene: TRBV18; j_gene: TRBJ1-2; CDR3aa: CASSPPRGVSDTGGYTF; CDR3nt: TGTGCCAGCTCCCCCCCAAGGGGCGTTTCGGACACTGGTGGCTACACCTTC
d_gene: TRBD1; v_gene: TRBV9; j_gene: TRBJ2-7; CDR3aa: CASSVTTGPYEQYF; CDR3nt: TGTGCCAGCAGCGTCACGACAGGGCCCTACGAGCAGTACTTC
d_gene: TRBD1; v_gene: TRBV27; j_gene: TRBJ1-1; CDR3aa: CASSLSGTGNTEAFF; CDR3nt: TGTGCCAGCAGTTTATCAGGGACAGGGAACACTGAAGCTTTCTTT
d_gene: .; v_gene: TRBV5-4; j_gene: TRBJ2-5; CDR3aa: CASTTTLGQPRPTQYF; CDR3nt: TGTGCCAGCACCACAACGCTGGGCCAGCCGCGTCCGACCCAGTACTTC
d_gene: TRBD2; v_gene: TRBV7-2; j_gene: TRBJ2-2; CDR3aa: CASSLREAGDTGELFF; CDR3nt: TGTGCCAGCAGCTTAAGGGAAGCGGGGGACACCGGGGAGCTGTTTTTT
d_gene: TRBD2; v_gene: TRBV11-2; j_gene: TRBJ2-1; CDR3aa: CASRGSGSSSYNEQFF; CDR3nt: TGTGCCAGCAGGGGTAGCGGGAGTTCGTCCTACAATGAGCAGTTCTTC
d_gene: TRBD2; v_gene: TRBV2; j_gene: TRBJ2-1; CDR3aa: CASSLLAGGYNEQFF; CDR3nt: TGTGCCAGCAGTCTACTAGCGGGGGGTTACAATGAGCAGTTCTTC
d_gene: .; v_gene: TRBV19; j_gene: TRBJ2-2; CDR3aa: CASNLDSLTGELFF; CDR3nt: TGTGCCAGTAACCTAGACAGCCTCACCGGGGAGCTGTTTTTT
d_gene: .; v_gene: TRBV19; j_gene: TRBJ2-6; CDR3aa: CASSMEGWTPSGANVLTF; CDR3nt: TGTGCCAGTAGTATGGAGGGGTGGACCCCCTCTGGGGCCAACGTCCTGACTTTC
d_gene: .; v_gene: TRBV29-1; j_gene: TRBJ2-1; CDR3aa: CSVESLTQFF; CDR3nt: TGCAGCGTTGAAAGTCTAACCCAGTTCTTC
d_gene: .; v_gene: TRBV19; j_gene: TRBJ2-7; CDR3aa: CASSIGRLSSYEQYF; CDR3nt: TGTGCCAGTAGTATAGGGCGGTTGAGCTCCTACGAGCAGTACTTC
d_gene: .; v_gene: TRBV2; j_gene: TRBJ2-7; CDR3aa: CASSGIRGYEQYF; CDR3nt: TGTGCCAGCAGTGGTATTAGGGGATACGAGCAGTACTTC
d_gene: TRBD1; v_gene: TRBV5-6; j_gene: TRBJ1-3; CDR3aa: CASSMFQGADGNTIYF; CDR3nt: TGTGCCAGCAGCATGTTTCAGGGGGCTGATGGAAACACCATATATTTT
d_gene: TRBD2; v_gene: TRBV7-9; j_gene: TRBJ2-1; CDR3aa: CASSLEREGPGNEQFF; CDR3nt: TGTGCCAGCAGCTTAGAGCGGGAGGGCCCCGGAAATGAGCAGTTCTTC
d_gene: .; v_gene: TRBV27; j_gene: TRBJ2-7; CDR3aa: CASSLDRAREGEQYF; CDR3nt: TGTGCCAGCAGCCTGGACAGGGCGAGGGAGGGGGAGCAGTACTTC
d_gene: TRBD2; v_gene: TRBV4-1; j_gene: TRBJ2-1; CDR3aa: CASSPRGSGRAREQFF; CDR3nt: TGCGCCAGCAGCCCGCGGGGTAGCGGGAGGGCCCGTGAGCAGTTCTTC
d_gene: TRBD1; v_gene: TRBV4-3; j_gene: TRBJ1-2; CDR3aa: CASSQDSDRVDYGYTF; CDR3nt: TGCGCCAGCAGCCAAGATTCGGACAGGGTGGACTATGGCTACACCTTC
d_gene: TRBD1; v_gene: TRBV5-1; j_gene: TRBJ1-1; CDR3aa: CASSLQGTEAFF; CDR3nt: TGCGCCAGCAGCTTACAGGGGACGGAAGCTTTCTTT
d_gene: .; v_gene: TRBV30; j_gene: TRBJ1-1; CDR3aa: CAWSATANTEAFF; CDR3nt: TGTGCCTGGAGCGCGACAGCGAACACTGAAGCTTTCTTT
d_gene: .; v_gene: TRBV10-3; j_gene: TRBJ1-2; CDR3aa: CAISEPQKGPDGYTF; CDR3nt: TGTGCCATCAGTGAGCCCCAGAAGGGGCCGGATGGCTACACCTTC
d_gene: TRBD1; v_gene: TRBV5-1; j_gene: TRBJ2-1; CDR3aa: CASSFGTGLSNEQFF; CDR3nt: TGCGCCAGCAGCTTTGGGACAGGGCTAAGTAATGAGCAGTTCTTC
d_gene: .; v_gene: TRBV6-5; j_gene: TRBJ1-1; CDR3aa: CASSLQGNTEAFF; CDR3nt: TGTGCCAGCAGTCTACAGGGCAACACTGAAGCTTTCTTT
d_gene: .; v_gene: TRBV7-2; j_gene: TRBJ2-2; CDR3aa: CASSRGQTGTGELFF; CDR3nt: TGTGCCAGCAGCCGAGGGCAGACGGGCACCGGGGAGCTGTTTTTT
d_gene: .; v_gene: TRBV19; j_gene: TRBJ2-1; CDR3aa: CASSPGMSSYNEQFF; CDR3nt: TGTGCCAGTAGCCCAGGGATGAGCTCCTACAATGAGCAGTTCTTC
d_gene: .; v_gene: TRBV27; j_gene: TRBJ2-1; CDR3aa: CASSFSGNSGNEQFF; CDR3nt: TGTGCCAGCAGTTTCTCCGGGAATAGTGGTAATGAGCAGTTCTTC
d_gene: TRBD1; v_gene: TRBV29-1; j_gene: TRBJ1-1; CDR3aa: CSVGQGAGVTEAFF; CDR3nt: TGCAGCGTTGGGCAGGGGGCCGGGGTCACTGAAGCTTTCTTT
d_gene: TRBD1; v_gene: TRBV5-1; j_gene: TRBJ2-1; CDR3aa: CASSLGTGTGGAGQFF; CDR3nt: TGCGCCAGCAGCTTGGGAACCGGGACAGGGGGTGCTGGGCAGTTCTTC
d_gene: .; v_gene: TRBV6-5; j_gene: TRBJ2-3; CDR3aa: CASSYSRASTDTQYF; CDR3nt: TGTGCCAGCAGTTACAGCAGGGCTAGCACAGATACGCAGTATTTT
d_gene: TRBD1; v_gene: TRBV7-6; j_gene: TRBJ1-3; CDR3aa: CASSLGTVNSGNTIYF; CDR3nt: TGTGCCAGCAGCTTGGGGACAGTTAATTCTGGAAACACCATATATTTT
d_gene: TRBD2; v_gene: TRBV25-1; j_gene: TRBJ2-7; CDR3aa: CASSEGGELGYEQYF; CDR3nt: TGTGCCAGCAGTGAAGGGGGGGAGCTGGGTTACGAGCAGTACTTC
d_gene: TRBD2; v_gene: TRBV28; j_gene: TRBJ2-3; CDR3aa: CASTRPDGRAVDTQYF; CDR3nt: TGTGCCAGCACCCGACCAGACGGGAGGGCGGTAGATACGCAGTATTTT
d_gene: .; v_gene: TRBV10-2; j_gene: TRBJ2-1; CDR3aa: CASTREFYNEQFF; CDR3nt: TGCGCCAGCACGAGGGAGTTCTACAATGAGCAGTTCTTC
d_gene: .; v_gene: TRBV5-6; j_gene: TRBJ2-3; CDR3aa: CASSRPWWPNTDTQYF; CDR3nt: TGTGCCAGCAGCCGCCCATGGTGGCCAAACACAGATACGCAGTATTTT